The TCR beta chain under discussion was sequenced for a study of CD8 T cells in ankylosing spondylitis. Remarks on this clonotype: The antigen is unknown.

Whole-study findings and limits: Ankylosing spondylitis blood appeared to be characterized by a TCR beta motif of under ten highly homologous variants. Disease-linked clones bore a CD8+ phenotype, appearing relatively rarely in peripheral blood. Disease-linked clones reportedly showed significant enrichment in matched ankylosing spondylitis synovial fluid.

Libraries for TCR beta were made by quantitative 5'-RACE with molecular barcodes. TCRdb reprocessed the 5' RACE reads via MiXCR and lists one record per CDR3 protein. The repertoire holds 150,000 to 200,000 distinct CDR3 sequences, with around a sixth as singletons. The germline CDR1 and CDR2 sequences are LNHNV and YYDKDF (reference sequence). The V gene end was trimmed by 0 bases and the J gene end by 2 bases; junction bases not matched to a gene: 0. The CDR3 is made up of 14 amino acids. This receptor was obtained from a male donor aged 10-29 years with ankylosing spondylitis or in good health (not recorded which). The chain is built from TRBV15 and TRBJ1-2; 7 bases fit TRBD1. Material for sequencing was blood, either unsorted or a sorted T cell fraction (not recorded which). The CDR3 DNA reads TGTGCCACCAGCAGAGAGACAGGGAACTATGGCTACACCTTC. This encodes CATSRETGNYGYTF.